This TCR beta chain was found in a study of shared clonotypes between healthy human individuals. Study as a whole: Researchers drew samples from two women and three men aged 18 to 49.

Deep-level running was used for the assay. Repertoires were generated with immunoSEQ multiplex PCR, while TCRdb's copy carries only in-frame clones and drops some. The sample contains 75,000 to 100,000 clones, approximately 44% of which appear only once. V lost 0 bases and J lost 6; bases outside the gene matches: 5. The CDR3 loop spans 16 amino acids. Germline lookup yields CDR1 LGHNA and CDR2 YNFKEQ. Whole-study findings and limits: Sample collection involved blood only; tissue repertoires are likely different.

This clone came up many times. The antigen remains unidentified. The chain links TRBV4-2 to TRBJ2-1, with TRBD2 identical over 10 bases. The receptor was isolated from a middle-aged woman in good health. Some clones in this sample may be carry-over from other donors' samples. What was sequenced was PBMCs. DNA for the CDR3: TGTGCCAGCAGCCAAGACCTAGCGGGAGTGGGCAATGAGCAGTTCTTC. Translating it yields CASSQDLAGVGNEQFF.